This entry describes one T cell receptor (beta chain). The data derive from a study of shared clonotypes between healthy human individuals. Researchers divided each subset's genomic DNA evenly across several immunoSEQ plates. Libraries were prepared by immunoSEQ multiplex PCR; TCRdb keeps only in-frame clonotypes and omits some of them. The sample has approximately 350,000 clones, around 74% seen once; the top ten hold 10%. CDR1 and CDR2 (germline): SQVTM, ANQGSEA. V was shortened by 4 bases and J by 0 bases, with 15 bases between the two germline ends. The CDR3 is made up of 15 amino acids. Sequencing used memory CD4+ T cells sorted from blood. Subset meaning: CD45RA-negative fraction. The sequence was obtained from a man aged 25-40 years in good health. This sequence joins TRBV29-1 and TRBJ1-1, with TRBD1 as a possible D gene (5 bases). The CDR3 coding sequence is TGCAGCGTTGGACGGGGGTGGGGAATGAACACTGAAGCTTTCTTT. Its translation is CSVGRGWGMNTEAFF.